The 5 T cell receptor beta chains listed next were all sequenced from one sample in a study of human thymus T cells. The protocol was immunoSEQ multiplex PCR, while the TCRdb copy is restricted to in-frame clones and leaves out a portion. The sample records more than 70,000 clones, 95% to 98% being singletons. Thymic resections from corrective heart surgery supplied the tissue. Sequencing was done on a sample of thymus tissue. These receptors were obtained from a boy under two years old with a congenital heart defect but otherwise immunologically healthy.

The chain is built from TRBV5-4 and TRBJ1-3, with a weak D call TRBD1 (6 bases). Trimming pared 4 bases from V and 14 bases from J, leaving 22 bases between. This CDR3 has 14 amino acids. CDR1 and CDR2 (germline): SGHNT, YYREEE (reference sequence). The CDR3 loop reads CASSLHKDSPGLYF. As DNA, the CDR3 is TGTGCCAGCAGCCTTCATAAGGACAGCCCCGGCTTATATTTT.

The V and J genes are TRBV11-3 and TRBJ1-1; TRBD1 matches at 8 bases. CDR3 length equals 16 residues. Germline assignment: CDR1 SGHNT and CDR2 YENEEA. The ends lost 4 bases at V and 6 bases at J; junction bases unmatched: 13. The CDR3 DNA reads as TGTGCCAGCAGCTCATTCGGACAGGGAAGAAGAGCTGAAGCTTTCTTT. The encoded protein is CASSSFGQGRRAEAFF.

The chain employs TRBV25-1 and TRBJ2-5, with D maybe TRBD2 (5 bases). Germline V gene sequence: CDR1 MGHDK, CDR2 SYGVNS. CDR3 length: 14 residues. V was shortened by 6 bases and J by 5 bases, with 16 bases between the two germline ends. The DNA of the CDR3 is TGTGCCAGCAGCCCAAAACGGGATTGGGAGACCCAGTACTTC. It encodes CASSPKRDWETQYF.

V gene TRBV18 combines with J gene TRBJ1-5, with 10 bases aligning to TRBD1. This CDR3 has 16 residues. The V gene end was trimmed by 3 bases and the J gene end by 5 bases; junction bases not matched to a gene: 7. In germline, CDR1 is KGHSH, CDR2 LQKENI. This CDR3 is CASSPATGGPHQPQHF. CDR3 in DNA: TGTGCCAGCTCACCGGCGACAGGGGGCCCGCATCAGCCCCAGCATTTT. Supplemented by reference TRBV18 and TRBJ1-5, the full variable domain reads NAGVMQNPRHLVRRRGQEARLRCSPMKGHSHVYWYRQLPEEGLKFMVYLQKENIIDESGMPKERFSAEFPKEGPSILRIQQVVRGDSAAYFCASSPATGGPHQPQHFGDGTRLSIL.

The J gene is TRBJ2-7, the V gene TRBV5-1; a weak D match, TRBD1 (6 bases). The CDR3 is 14 amino acids. V dropped 2 bases and J dropped 5 bases, with 14 bases sitting between them. Germline V gives CDR1 SGHRS, CDR2 YFSETQ. The CDR3 is CASSFRQGLNEQYF. The CDR3 DNA follows: TGCGCCAGCAGCTTCCGGCAGGGGTTGAACGAGCAGTACTTC.